Listed here are 21 T cell receptor beta chains from one sample, sequenced in a study of blood T cell repertoires in COVID-19. Only in-frame clones appear in the TCRdb table, and some are missing; sequencing was by immunoSEQ multiplex PCR. Altogether fewer than 350,000 clones are present, around 89% being singletons, with the ten largest covering approximately 2%. Material for sequencing was PBMCs or T cells enriched from blood (not recorded which). The receptors come from a woman aged 55-75 years in a cohort exposed to, infected with or recovered from COVID-19 (not recorded which).

The chain combines TRBV28 with TRBJ2-7; D uncertain. Per germline, CDR1 MDHEN and CDR2 SYDVKM. The CDR3 extends over 14 amino acids. The germline V and J ends were trimmed by 1 base and 1 base, with 8 bases remaining between them. CDR3 sequence reads: CASSLSPESYEQYF. CDR3 bases: TGTGCCAGCAGTTTATCGCCAGAATCCTACGAGCAGTACTTC. The full variable domain, completed using reference TRBV28 and TRBJ2-7, is DVKVTQSSRYLVKRTGEKVFLECVQDMDHENMFWYRQDPGLGLRLIYFSYDVKMKEKGDIPEGYSVSREKKERFSLILESASTNQTSMYLCASSLSPESYEQYFGPGTRLTVT.

V usage is TRBV7-9 and J usage is TRBJ2-1; D is perhaps TRBD1 (5 bases). From germline, CDR1 is SEHNR and CDR2 FQNEAQ (reference sequence). Trimming left V 4 bases short and J 0 bases short, with 13 bases between. The CDR3 runs to 16 residues. In nucleotides, the CDR3 is TGTGCCAGCAGCTCAGGGATTCGAGGCTCCTACAATGAGCAGTTCTTC. Its translation: CASSSGIRGSYNEQFF.

The V and J genes are TRBV6-4 and TRBJ2-1; 11 nucleotides align to TRBD2. The CDR3 has 14 amino acids. From germline, CDR1 is MRHNA and CDR2 SNTAGT. Trimming cost V 2 bases and J 9 bases; bases outside gene matches: 3. CDR3 coding DNA: TGTGCCAGCAGTGACCTAGCGGGAGGAGGTGAGCAGTTCTTC. This encodes CASSDLAGGGEQFF.

The chain combines TRBV6-5 with TRBJ1-4, with no clear D. This CDR3 region has 14 residues. The V end was cut by 0 bases, the J end by 5 bases, with 7 bases between. Germline V gene sequence: CDR1 MNHEY, CDR2 SVGAGI. This CDR3 reads CASSYSGRNEKLFF. As DNA, the CDR3 is TGTGCCAGCAGTTACTCGGGGAGAAATGAAAAACTGTTTTTT.

The chain couples TRBV10-2 to TRBJ2-2; TRBD2 matches 9 bases. The CDR3 is 15 residues long. Germline V lookup: CDR1 WSHSY, CDR2 SAAADI. V dropped 6 bases and J dropped 4; count of bases not matched to a gene: 6. CDR3 sequence reads: CASSVAGAGTGELFF. In DNA form, the CDR3 reads TGCGCCAGCAGCGTAGCGGGAGCCGGCACCGGGGAGCTGTTTTTT.

The chain carries TRBV2 and TRBJ1-6; no clear D. Germline V CDR1 and CDR2: SNHLY, FYNNEI. CDR3 length: 13 amino acids. Deletions cut 3 bases from V and 6 bases from J, with 6 bases between. The DNA of the CDR3 is TGTGCCAGCAGTGACCCGAGTAATTCACCCCTCCACTTT. This translates into CASSDPSNSPLHF.

The V call is TRBV19, the J call TRBJ2-3, with 8 nucleotides matching TRBD1. Trimming removed 5 bases from V and 4 bases from J; junction bases left unmatched: 11. CDR1 LNHDA and CDR2 SQIVND come from the germline V gene (reference sequence). The CDR3 is made up of 16 amino acids. The DNA of the CDR3 is TGTGCCAGTAGTCTCTACTTGACAGGGGCAGCAGATACGCAGTATTTT. It encodes CASSLYLTGAADTQYF.

The CDR3 region has the DNA TGCGCCAGCACCGGACTAGCGGGAGGTATCGGGGAGCTGTTTTTT. Protein product: CASTGLAGGIGELFF. This chain links TRBV5-1 with TRBJ2-2; 14 positions agree with TRBD2. The CDR3 runs 15 residues. After removal of 6 bases from V and 7 bases from J, the junction contained 5 bases not matched to a gene. Germline assignment: CDR1 SGHRS and CDR2 YFSETQ.

The V gene is TRBV6-5, the J gene TRBJ2-2; TRBD2 is a possible D gene (6 bases). Per germline, CDR1 MNHEY and CDR2 SVGAGI. There are 15 residues in the CDR3. Trimming took off 6 bases at V and 4 bases at J, with 15 bases between the two ends. In DNA, the CDR3 is TGTGCCAGCAGGACCGGGACTCTTACCACCGGGGAGCTGTTTTTT. Its protein product is CASRTGTLTTGELFF.

The CDR3 nucleotides read TGCGCCAGCAGCACGGGGCCGGGAGGCTCTGGAAACACCATATATTTT. This translates into CASSTGPGGSGNTIYF. The V and J genes are TRBV5-1 and TRBJ1-3; a weak D match, TRBD1 (5 bases). Germline CDR1 and CDR2: SGHRS and YFSETQ. With 4 bases removed from V and 0 bases from J, the gap between germline ends came to 14 bases. This CDR3 has 16 amino acids.

The chain couples TRBV15 to TRBJ2-3; 8 nucleotides match TRBD1. Trimming took 0 bases from V and 4 from J; bases not matched to a gene: 9. Germline CDR1 and CDR2: LNHNV and YYDKDF (reference sequence). The CDR3 is 17 residues long. CDR3 nucleotide sequence: TGTGCCACCAGCAGAGAACCGCAGGGGGCAGGGGCAGATACGCAGTATTTT. Amino acids: CATSREPQGAGADTQYF.

The chain links TRBV6-2 or TRBV6-3 to TRBJ1-4; D not resolved. Germline assignment: CDR1 MNHEY and CDR2 SVGEGT. The CDR3 is 14 residues long. Deletions cut 2 bases from V and 7 bases from J, with 11 bases between. CDR3 bases: TGTGCCAGCAGTTACGCGGTGACCCCTGAAAAACTGTTTTTT. This encodes CASSYAVTPEKLFF.

CDR3 region: CASSSPQGGIDSSNQPQHF. CDR3 in DNA: TGTGCCAGCAGCTCACCTCAGGGAGGGATAGATAGTAGCAATCAGCCCCAGCATTTT. The chain carries TRBV7-8 and TRBJ1-5, with D perhaps TRBD1 (5 bases). The length of the CDR3 is 19 residues. V was clipped by 4 bases and J by 0 bases, with 22 bases between them. Germline CDR1 reads SGHVS; CDR2 reads FQNEAQ.

J is TRBJ2-3 and V is TRBV18, with unresolved D. Germline V gene lookup returns CDR1 KGHSH and CDR2 LQKENI. Between the trimmed V and J ends, which lost 2 bases and 4 bases, there was a span of 7 bases. CDR3 length equals 13 residues. The CDR3 here is CASSPEVPDTQYF. CDR3 sequence (DNA): TGTGCCAGCTCACCAGAGGTCCCAGATACGCAGTATTTT.

The chain combines TRBV28 with TRBJ1-1, with TRBD1 matching 7 bases. Germline V gene data show CDR1 as MDHEN and CDR2 as SYDVKM. CDR3 length: 14 residues. Trimming removed 4 bases from V and 5 bases from J; junction bases left unmatched: 7. CDR3 amino acids: CASSSPGQRTEAFF. CDR3 sequence (DNA): TGTGCCAGCAGTTCGCCGGGACAGCGGACTGAAGCTTTCTTT.

This clone appeared a few times. The V and J genes are TRBV20-1 and TRBJ2-1; 8 bases match TRBD2. Unmatched junction bases numbered 10, after V lost 3 bases and J lost 12 bases. CDR3 size: 13 residues. CDR1 and CDR2 (germline): DFQATT, SNEGSKA (reference sequence). This CDR3 is CSASPSGWMGQFF. The CDR3 bases are TGCAGTGCTAGTCCTAGCGGGTGGATGGGGCAGTTCTTC.

The chain combines TRBV3-1 (or the pseudogene TRBV3-2) with TRBJ1-2, with 7 nucleotides matching TRBD1. Trimming at V came to 4 bases and at J to 4 bases, leaving 9 bases not matched to a gene. The CDR3 covers 15 residues. Looked up from germline, CDR1 is LGHDT and CDR2 is YNNKEL (reference sequence). CDR3 nucleotides: TGTGCCAGCAGCCCTGCAGGGGGGCGCTTCTATGGCTACACCTTC. Translated, it gives CASSPAGGRFYGYTF.

The V call is TRBV20-1, the J call TRBJ2-3, with 7 bases fitting TRBD2. Germline V gene sequence: CDR1 DFQATT, CDR2 SNEGSKA (reference sequence). The CDR3 length is 14 residues. Trimming cost V 3 bases and J 3 bases; bases outside gene matches: 6. CDR3 DNA sequence: TGCAGTGCTAGTCCGGGGGGTTTGACAGATACGCAGTATTTT. Its protein product is CSASPGGLTDTQYF.

V is TRBV28 and J is TRBJ1-1, with a possible D match to TRBD1 (6 bases). This CDR3 spans 14 amino acids. V dropped 10 bases and J dropped 5 bases, with 20 bases sitting between them. Germline V gene sequence: CDR1 MDHEN, CDR2 SYDVKM. Here the CDR3 reads CATRGGAIKTEAFF. The CDR3 bases are TGTGCCACCCGCGGGGGGGCGATCAAGACTGAAGCTTTCTTT.

This rearrangement joins TRBV7-9 to TRBJ2-2; 10 nucleotides align to TRBD1. This CDR3 is built from 16 residues. The trim removed 4 bases at V and 6 bases at J, leaving 8 bases unmatched. Germline V gene sequence: CDR1 SEHNR, CDR2 FQNEAQ (reference sequence). The CDR3 DNA follows: TGTGCCAGCAGCTCTTTGGGACAGGGGTCGGCCGGGGAGCTGTTTTTT. This encodes CASSSLGQGSAGELFF.

Here the CDR3 reads CASSEPTGAGPGELFF. Here the CDR3 DNA reads TGTGCCAGCAGTGAACCCACAGGGGCGGGACCCGGGGAGCTGTTTTTT. The rearrangement links TRBV6-1 to TRBJ2-2, with a possible D match to TRBD1 (7 bases). Germline values: CDR1 MNHNS, CDR2 SASEGT. The CDR3 totals 16 residues. Trimming removed 2 bases at V and 6 bases at J, with 16 bases between.